The 4 T cell receptor beta chains below come from one sample, sequenced in a study of T cell responses to AZD1222 COVID-19 vaccine. Method: immunoSEQ multiplex PCR; TCRdb's copy keeps in-frame clones and lacks some. The sample lists some 100,000 clones, 80% to 90% seen once, with roughly 15% in the top ten. The sequencing used peripheral blood, collected on day 0 of AZD1222 vaccination. Receptor source: an adult in good health.

This clone has more than one count but fewer than ten. The rearrangement uses TRBV9 and TRBJ1-1; D gene ambiguous. CDR1 and CDR2 (germline): SGDLS, YYNGEE. The CDR3 sequence is 16 residues long. Trimming shortened V by 3 bases and J by 5 bases, and 20 bases separated the two germline ends. The CDR3 region has the DNA TGTGCCAGCAGCGGAGCCCGTGGAAGGGCGGGTACTGAAGCTTTCTTT. It is translated as CASSGARGRAGTEAFF.

This chain joins TRBV20-1 and TRBJ2-5, with D possibly TRBD2 on 5 matching bases. Trimming cost V 3 bases and J 7 bases, with 12 bases left between them. This CDR3 has 12 residues. Germline V gene lookup returns CDR1 DFQATT and CDR2 SNEGSKA (reference sequence). The CDR3 DNA follows: TGCAGTGCTAGTACCACCGAGGGGACCCAGTACTTC. Its translation: CSASTTEGTQYF.

This clone was picked up a small number of times. V and J are TRBV4-1 and TRBJ2-1; 8 bases line up with TRBD2. V lost 4 bases, J lost 8 bases, and 16 bases stayed unmatched. The CDR3 runs 17 residues. CDR1 and CDR2 (germline): MGHRA, YSYEKL. CDR3 amino acids: CASSRVGRARFGDEQFF. The CDR3 nucleotides read TGCGCCAGCAGCCGAGTCGGGAGGGCCAGGTTCGGCGATGAGCAGTTCTTC.

J is TRBJ2-3 and V is TRBV5-1; 12 bases are shared with TRBD2. The germline V gene has CDR1 SGHRS and CDR2 YFSETQ. The ends lost 0 bases at V and 1 base at J; junction bases unmatched: 3. The CDR3 is made up of 17 amino acids. CDR3 DNA sequence: TGCGCCAGCAGCTTGGGGACTAGCGGGGCGCGCACAGATACGCAGTATTTT. Translating gives CASSLGTSGARTDTQYF.